This is a list of T cell receptor beta chains from one sample in a study of blood T cell repertoires in COVID-19. Method: immunoSEQ multiplex PCR; TCRdb's copy keeps in-frame clones and lacks some. The table has around 50,000 clones, 86% seen once; the top ten hold 15% to 20%. Sequences were obtained from peripheral blood. These TCRs come from a man in his 60s with active or convalescent COVID-19. The CDR3 runs from the conserved cysteine through the conserved F or W. Each record gives: clone size, V gene, D gene, J gene, CDR3 DNA, CDR3 protein. D genes are given only for firm matches. Only part of the rows carry a size: once, few, many, or a class if the clone is expanded.

>NA|TRBV9|NA|TRBJ1-1
TGTGCCAGCACCCGACTTCTTAGGATGAACACTGAAGCTTTCTTT
CASTRLLRMNTEAFF
>NA|TRBV7-2|NA|TRBJ1-5
TGTGCCAGCAGCTTAGCAGCTAGTAGCAATCAGCCCCAGCATTTT
CASSLAASSNQPQHF
>NA|TRBV28|TRBD1|TRBJ1-5
TGTGCCAGCAGACCAAGGGGGCTCTGGCAGCCCCAGCATTTT
CASRPRGLWQPQHF
>few|TRBV3-1/TRBV3-2|NA|TRBJ1-2
TGTGCCAGCAGCCAGCGGTATTTGCCTAACTATGGCTACACCTTC
CASSQRYLPNYGYTF
>NA|TRBV28|TRBD2|TRBJ2-3
TGTGCCAGCAGTCCCCTTTTGCGGGGGGACACAGATACGCAGTATTTT
CASSPLLRGDTDTQYF
>NA|TRBV27|NA|TRBJ2-7
TGTGCCAGCAGCCCCCAGGGGTTCTACGAGCAGTACTTC
CASSPQGFYEQYF
>few|TRBV23-1|NA|TRBJ1-2
TGCGCCAGCAGTCAATCTACAGGCTACACCTTC
CASSQSTGYTF
>NA|TRBV5-4|NA|TRBJ2-2
TGTGCCAGCAGCTCCACTACCACCGGGGAGCTGTTTTTT
CASSSTTTGELFF
>NA|TRBV11-2|TRBD2|TRBJ2-2
TGTGCCAGCAGCTTAGAGGGGCGGGGGGAGGCCGGGGAGCTGTTTTTT
CASSLEGRGEAGELFF
>NA|TRBV7-2|NA|TRBJ2-3
TGTGCCAGCAGACTAGACTCTAGCACAGATACGCAGTATTTT
CASRLDSSTDTQYF
>NA|TRBV4-1|NA|TRBJ2-5
TGCGCCAGCAGCCAGACTGGAGAGACCCAGTACTTC
CASSQTGETQYF
>NA|TRBV2|TRBD1|TRBJ1-3
TGTGCCAGCATTACGGGACAGCTCTCTGGAAACACCATATATTTT
CASITGQLSGNTIYF
>NA|TRBV5-4|NA|TRBJ2-2
TGTGCCAGCAGCCGAGGGATAAACACCGGGGAGCTGTTTTTT
CASSRGINTGELFF
>NA|TRBV11-3|TRBD2|TRBJ2-2
TGTGCCAGCAGCTGGACTAGCGCCGGGGAGCTGTTTTTT
CASSWTSAGELFF
>many|TRBV5-4|NA|TRBJ1-2
TGTGCCAGCAGCTTGGGCAGGGGTCGGGACTACACCTTC
CASSLGRGRDYTF
>NA|TRBV27|TRBD1|TRBJ2-7
TGTGCCAGCAGTTCCCAACCTGGCGGGACAGGGACCTACGAGCAGTACTTC
CASSSQPGGTGTYEQYF
>NA|TRBV3-1/TRBV3-2|TRBD1|TRBJ2-1
TGTGCCAGCAGCCTTACCGGGACAGGGGTCAATGAGCAGTTCTTC
CASSLTGTGVNEQFF
>few|TRBV19|NA|TRBJ2-3
TGTGCCAGTAGATCGGACAGAACAGATACGCAGTATTTT
CASRSDRTDTQYF
>NA|TRBV30|NA|TRBJ1-6
TGTGCCTGGAGTGGAGAGGGCAGTTACTCCTATAATTCACCCCTCCACTTT
CAWSGEGSYSYNSPLHF
>few|TRBV28|NA|TRBJ1-2
TGTGCCAGCAGTTTACCGGGCAGGGGCGGTGGCTACACCTTC
CASSLPGRGGGYTF
>NA|TRBV5-1|TRBD1|TRBJ1-2
TGCGCCAGCAGCTTGGCGGGACAGGGTCTCGTTGGCTACACCTTC
CASSLAGQGLVGYTF
>NA|TRBV6-5|TRBD1|TRBJ1-2
TGTGCCAGCAGGGGACAGGGGGGCTATGGCTACACCTTC
CASRGQGGYGYTF
>NA|TRBV7-6|NA|TRBJ1-6
TGTGCCAGCAGCTTAGAACCGGGCAGGGCTTCCTATAATTCACCCCTCCACTTT
CASSLEPGRASYNSPLHF
>NA|TRBV27|TRBD1|TRBJ1-1
TGTGCCAGCAGCAAGGACAGGAGGAGGACCACTGAAGCTTTCTTT
CASSKDRRRTTEAFF
>NA|TRBV7-6|NA|TRBJ2-1
TGTGCCAGCAGCTTAGCGGGCAGAAAGCAGTTCTTC
CASSLAGRKQFF
>NA|TRBV9|NA|TRBJ2-3
TGTGCCAGCAGCGTCCATAGCGGAGATACGCAGTATTTT
CASSVHSGDTQYF
>NA|TRBV4-2|NA|TRBJ2-5
TGTGCCAGCAGCCAAGACCCGGGGCGGGGGACCCAGTACTTC
CASSQDPGRGTQYF
>NA|TRBV7-9|TRBD2|TRBJ2-2
TGTGCCAGCAGCACCACTAGCGGGGGAGACACCGGGGAGCTGTTTTTT
CASSTTSGGDTGELFF
>NA|TRBV19|TRBD2|TRBJ2-3
TGTGCCAGTAGGAGGGACGGTAGCGGGGTTAACGGAGATACGCAGTATTTT
CASRRDGSGVNGDTQYF
>NA|TRBV5-1|NA|TRBJ1-6
TGCGCCAGCAGCTTAAACCAGGGCAATAATTCACCCCTCCACTTT
CASSLNQGNNSPLHF
>NA|TRBV5-1|TRBD1|TRBJ1-4
TGCGCCAGCAGCCTCGGGACAGGGGGGGAAAAACTGTTTTTT
CASSLGTGGEKLFF
>NA|TRBV6-5|NA|TRBJ2-7
TGTGCCAGCTGGTCGGGTAAGCAGTACTTC
CASWSGKQYF
>NA|TRBV29-1|TRBD1|TRBJ1-5
TGCAGCGTTCAGGGACAGAGCAATCAGCCCCAGCATTTT
CSVQGQSNQPQHF
>NA|TRBV30|NA|TRBJ1-5
TGTGCCTGGACAGACAGTTACAATCAGCCCCAGCATTTT
CAWTDSYNQPQHF
>NA|TRBV6-4|NA|TRBJ1-4
TGTGCCAGCAGTGAAGAAGCGTCAGGGTGGTTTGAAAAACTGTTTTTT
CASSEEASGWFEKLFF
>NA|TRBV6-5|NA|TRBJ1-3
TGTGCCAGCAGTTACTCTGAGGCCATCTCTGGAAACACCATATATTTT
CASSYSEAISGNTIYF
>NA|TRBV2|NA|TRBJ2-7
TGTGCCAGCAGTGTCGGCGCCGAGGGCTCCTACGAGCAGTACTTC
CASSVGAEGSYEQYF